This entry describes one T cell receptor beta chain. Antigen specificity is unknown. This entry comes from a study of OX40 agonist ivuxolimab in advanced cancers. Study-wide background: Patients were dosed intravenously with ivuxolimab at 0.01 to 10 mg/kg every 2 weeks. Anti-PD-1, anti-PD-L1 or anti-CTLA-4 therapy given earlier was allowed, and 40% had some.

Some clones are missing from TCRdb's copy, which holds only in-frame ones; the method was immunoSEQ multiplex PCR. In the table there are 65,000 or so clones, roughly 80% of which are singletons. Study results and caveats: Average numbers of expanded clones were greater in CD8+ T cells than in CD4+.

The sequence came from an adult with an advanced solid tumor such as melanoma, head and neck, liver or kidney cancer. The specimen comprised CD4+ or CD8+ T cells sorted from blood, sampled in a trial of the OX40 agonist ivuxolimab.

The CDR3 DNA reads TGTGCCAGCAGTCGTGAGCAGGGCGGGTGGACTGAAGCTTTCTTT. Encoded protein: CASSREQGGWTEAFF. The chain recombines TRBV6-6 with TRBJ1-1; D might be TRBD1 (5 bases). CDR3 length equals 15 residues. From germline, CDR1 is MNHNY and CDR2 SVGAGI (reference sequence). Trimming took 5 bases from V and 5 from J, leaving 18 bases between them.